This T cell receptor (beta chain) was observed in a study of T cell repertoires in cytomegalovirus infection. The overall study: From public TCR beta signatures came an indication of both CMV infection and matching HLA type.

Germline V gives CDR1 SGDLS, CDR2 YYNGEE. CDR3 length: 15 residues. The V segment lost 4 bases and the J segment 0 bases; nucleotides outside the gene matches: 6. TCRdb analysed the reads with MiXCR anew, one entry per CDR3 protein. The profile covers 450,000 to 600,000 distinct CDR3 sequences, with approximately 11% appearing a single time and 10% taken by the ten largest. Whole-study results and caveats: Ex vivo, HLA-C-restricted CMV-specific TCR beta clonotypes prevailed over the rest of the response.

In regard to this clonotype: Its antigen is still unknown.

Material: PBMCs. This clonotype was sampled from a human donor in good health (CMV status not recorded). Some clones in this sample may be carry-over from other donors' samples. This chain uses TRBV9 with TRBJ2-5; 7 nucleotides align to TRBD2. CDR3: CASSPSAGYQETQYF. CDR3 nucleotides: TGTGCCAGCAGCCCCTCAGCGGGGTACCAAGAGACCCAGTACTTC.